This T cell receptor (beta chain) was sequenced for a study of shared clonotypes between healthy human individuals. CD8 cells classed as naive were CD45RO-negative and positively selected for CCR7, excluding terminally differentiated effector memory CD45RA+ cells. A remark on this clone: Its specificity is unknown.

Trimming stripped 2 bases from V and 8 bases from J, with 18 bases between. CDR1 MNHEY and CDR2 SVGAGI come from the germline V gene. The CDR3 is made up of 15 amino acids. Investigators spread the genomic DNA of each subset evenly over several immunoSEQ plates. Produced via immunoSEQ multiplex PCR; TCRdb's table is partial and in-frame only. The repertoire holds about 2.2 million clones, with around 93% as singletons. Regarding the study as a whole: The genetic and exposure-history diversity represented was limited by few donors. Collection of samples was limited to blood; tissue repertoires likely differ. Generally, naive subsets came out with larger estimated richness than memory subsets.

This chain joins TRBV6-5 and TRBJ1-1; D ambiguous. Sequencing used naive CD8+ T cells from PBMCs. This TCR was recovered from a man aged 18 to 29 in good health. Some clones in this sample may be carry-over from other donors' samples. CDR3 protein: CASSYDGSATLEAFF. The CDR3 nucleotides read TGTGCCAGCAGTTACGACGGATCTGCCACCCTCGAAGCTTTCTTT.